This T cell receptor beta chain comes out of a study of OX40 agonist ivuxolimab in advanced cancers. Germline CDR1 SNHLY, CDR2 FYNNEI. This CDR3 comprises 13 residues. V shed 0 bases, J shed 12 bases, and the junction held 5 bases outside the gene matches. The protocol was immunoSEQ multiplex PCR, while the TCRdb copy is restricted to in-frame clones and leaves out a portion. The sample shows some 83,000 clones, about four fifths of them seen only once. Sequencing was performed on CD4+ or CD8+ T cells sorted from blood, taken in a trial of the OX40 agonist ivuxolimab. The receptor's source is an adult with an advanced solid tumor such as melanoma, head and neck, liver or kidney cancer. The chain recombines TRBV2 with TRBJ2-1; 7 bases agree with TRBD1. In DNA form, the CDR3 reads TGTGCCAGCAGTGAAGCTGAGGGGGCAGGGCAGTTCTTC. It codes for CASSEAEGAGQFF.